Given below is one T cell receptor (beta chain) in context. The data belong to a study of T-cell memory formation after mild COVID-19. In TCRdb, the 5' RACE reads were re-called with MiXCR into one record per CDR3 protein. The profile shows 220,000 or so distinct CDR3 sequences, about 9.2% of them singletons. V was pared by 8 bases and J by 7 bases, with 17 bases between. This CDR3 region has 13 residues. Germline V gene sequence: CDR1 MGHDK, CDR2 SYGVNS. The V gene is TRBV25-1, the J gene TRBJ2-5, with TRBD1 as a possible D gene (6 bases). The TCR originated in a man younger than 35 who had mild COVID-19 (a few samples of this study predate the infection). Cell type and time point are not known. Sequenced sample: PBMCs or a T cell subset sorted from them (not recorded which). This CDR3 is CASRDTGFGTQYF. The DNA for the CDR3 is TGTGCCAGCCGGGACACTGGGTTTGGGACCCAGTACTTC.